The 13 T cell receptor beta chains given below trace back to one sample, sequenced in a study of beta chain features in type 1 diabetes. For these TCRs, the target antigens are not known. The whole isolated RNA underwent reverse transcription, so sequencing captured expressed TCRB transcripts. Repertoires were generated with immunoSEQ multiplex PCR, while TCRdb's copy carries only in-frame clones and drops some. The sample contains approximately 600,000 clones, 9.5% to 15% of which appear only once. Study results and limitations: Moderate but significant shortening of TCRB CDR3s was recorded in all four CD4+ subsets from Type 1 diabetes patients.

The source material was naive CD4+ T cells from blood. Source of these receptors: a man under 40 with type 1 diabetes.

This chain links TRBV4-3 with TRBJ1-4; TRBD1 matches 8 bases. Germline lookup yields CDR1 LGHNA and CDR2 YSLEER. The CDR3 runs 16 residues. V was pared by 1 base and J by 2 bases, with 3 bases of the junction left unmatched. The CDR3 DNA sequence: TGCGCCAGCAGCCAAGGGACAGGGACCACTAATGAAAAACTGTTTTTT. Its protein is CASSQGTGTTNEKLFF.

This clone came up a few times. The chain couples TRBV4-3 to TRBJ1-1; a weak D match, TRBD1 (6 bases). Germline V gene data show CDR1 as LGHNA and CDR2 as YSLEER. The CDR3 runs to 16 residues. V lost 0 bases to trimming and J lost 5 bases, with 16 bases between them. The CDR3 sequence is CASSQDLAGEGTEAFF. In DNA, the CDR3 is TGCGCCAGCAGCCAAGACTTGGCAGGGGAGGGGACTGAAGCTTTCTTT.

The V and J genes are TRBV15 and TRBJ1-5; D is ambiguous. V was cut by 0 bases and J by 2 bases, with 11 bases left in between. The CDR3 spans 16 residues. In germline, CDR1 is LNHNV, CDR2 YYDKDF (reference sequence). The CDR3 sequence: CATSRDPGYGNQPQHF. CDR3 DNA: TGTGCCACCAGCAGAGATCCGGGTTACGGCAATCAGCCCCAGCATTTT.

This clone was seen a few times. This rearrangement joins TRBV7-9 to TRBJ1-1; a weak D match, TRBD1 (5 bases). Trimming removed 5 bases from V and 4 bases from J, with 23 bases in between. Germline CDR1 SEHNR, CDR2 FQNEAQ (reference sequence). The length of the CDR3 is 17 residues. CDR3 protein: CASSPIRGAGTGTEAFF. The CDR3 nucleotides are TGTGCCAGCAGCCCAATCCGAGGGGCAGGGACGGGCACTGAAGCTTTCTTT. Combining the CDR3 with reference TRBV7-9 and TRBJ1-1 gives the whole variable domain DTGVSQNPRHKITKRGQNVTFRCDPISEHNRLYWYRQTLGQGPEFLTYFQNEAQLEKSRLLSDRFSAERPKGSFSTLEIQRTEQGDSAMYLCASSPIRGAGTGTEAFFGQGTRLTVV.

This clone occurred a few times. This chain connects TRBV7-2 to TRBJ2-2; 10 nucleotides align to TRBD1. The CDR3 consists of 14 residues. Germline lookup yields CDR1 SGHTA and CDR2 FQGNSA. The V and J ends lost 5 bases and 7 bases, in that order; junction bases with no gene match: 4. CDR3 in amino acids: CASSPGTGVGELFF. CDR3 sequence (DNA): TGTGCCAGCAGCCCCGGGACAGGGGTCGGGGAGCTGTTTTTT.

This clone was picked up a small number of times. This chain connects TRBV27 to TRBJ1-1, with no clear D. V was pared by 1 base and J by 4 bases, with 10 bases between. The CDR3 spans 14 residues. The germline gives CDR1 MNHEY, CDR2 SMNVEV (reference sequence). The CDR3, as DNA: TGTGCCAGCAGTTTATACTGGTCTCCCACTGAAGCTTTCTTT. This gives the protein CASSLYWSPTEAFF.

The chain joins TRBV7-9 to TRBJ1-1; no clear D gene. The length of the CDR3 is 15 residues. V gave up 1 base and J gave up 0 bases, with 9 bases separating them. Germline CDR1 SEHNR, CDR2 FQNEAQ (reference sequence). The CDR3 protein is CASSLGVGVNTEAFF. Here the CDR3 DNA reads TGTGCCAGCAGCTTAGGGGTTGGGGTGAACACTGAAGCTTTCTTT.

This clone was picked up a small number of times. The V gene is TRBV27, the J gene TRBJ2-7; tentative D call: TRBD1 (7 bases). The length of the CDR3 is 15 residues. V lost 5 bases to trimming and J lost 2 bases, with 16 bases between them. The V gene's germline CDR1 is MNHEY and CDR2 SMNVEV (reference sequence). The CDR3 is CASSHRQGGTYEQYF. CDR3 sequence (DNA): TGTGCCAGCAGTCATAGACAGGGAGGAACCTACGAGCAGTACTTC.

V gene TRBV29-1 combines with J gene TRBJ2-5; D uncertain. Deletions cut 4 bases from V and 1 base from J, with 7 bases between. This CDR3 is built from 12 residues. Germline assignment: CDR1 SQVTM and CDR2 ANQGSEA. The CDR3 DNA reads as TGCAGCGTTGTATGGGCCCAAGAGACCCAGTACTTC. Its protein product is CSVVWAQETQYF.

A few counts support this clone. J is TRBJ2-3 and V is TRBV29-1; D may be TRBD1 or TRBD2 (6 bases each). The germline V gene has CDR1 SQVTM and CDR2 ANQGSEA. The CDR3 has 15 amino acids. V was pared by 4 bases and J by 8 bases, with 22 bases between. The CDR3 sequence is CSVATSRRGAVTQYF. The DNA of the CDR3 is TGCAGCGTTGCGACCTCCCGAAGGGGGGCGGTTACGCAGTATTTT.

This clone turned up a few times. J is TRBJ2-3 and V is TRBV15; the D gene is possibly TRBD1 (5 bases). Trimming removed 0 bases at V and 6 bases at J, with 16 bases between. Germline assignment: CDR1 LNHNV and CDR2 YYDKDF (reference sequence). The CDR3 loop spans 16 amino acids. CDR3 DNA sequence: TGTGCCACCAGCAGAGATCTGGCAGGGCCCTGGGATACGCAGTATTTT. Its translation: CATSRDLAGPWDTQYF.

The CDR3 region is CASSKGANYGYTF. The CDR3 coding sequence is TGTGCCAGCAGCAAAGGGGCCAACTATGGCTACACCTTC. V and J are TRBV5-6 and TRBJ1-2; possible D gene TRBD1, 5 bases. This CDR3 spans 13 amino acids. CDR1 is SGHDT, CDR2 YYEEEE, per germline. Trimming took off 4 bases at V and 2 bases at J, with 9 bases between the two ends.

Only a few counts were recorded for this clone. The rearrangement links TRBV28 to TRBJ2-2; no clear D gene. This CDR3 region has 11 residues. Trimming removed 7 bases from V and 7 bases from J, with 7 bases in between. Germline V gene sequence: CDR1 MDHEN, CDR2 SYDVKM. CDR3 sequence (DNA): TGTGCCAGCACCTACTACGGGGAGCTGTTTTTT. Its protein is CASTYYGELFF. Full variable domain (rest looked up from reference TRBV28 and TRBJ2-2): DVKVTQSSRYLVKRTGEKVFLECVQDMDHENMFWYRQDPGLGLRLIYFSYDVKMKEKGDIPEGYSVSREKKERFSLILESASTNQTSMYLCASTYYGELFFGEGSRLTVL.